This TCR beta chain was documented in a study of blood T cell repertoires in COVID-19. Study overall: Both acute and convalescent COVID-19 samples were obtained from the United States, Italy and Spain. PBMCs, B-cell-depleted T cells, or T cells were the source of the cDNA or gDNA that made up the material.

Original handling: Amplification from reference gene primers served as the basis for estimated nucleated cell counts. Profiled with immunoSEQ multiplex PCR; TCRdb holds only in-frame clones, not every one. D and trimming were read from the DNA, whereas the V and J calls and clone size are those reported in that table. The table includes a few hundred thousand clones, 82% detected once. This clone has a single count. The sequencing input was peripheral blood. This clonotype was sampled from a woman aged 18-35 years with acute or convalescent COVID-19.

In DNA form, the CDR3 reads TGTGCCACCAGCAGAGAGACTAGCGGGAGAGGCTACGAGCAGTACTTC. The encoded protein is CATSRETSGRGYEQYF. The chain carries TRBV15 and TRBJ2-7; 12 nucleotides align to TRBD2. CDR3 length: 16 residues. Trimming took 0 bases from V and 3 from J; bases not matched to a gene: 3. Germline values: CDR1 LNHNV, CDR2 YYDKDF (reference sequence).